These T cell receptor beta chains were read from a single sample in a study of shared clonotypes between healthy human individuals. Clones were sequenced by immunoSEQ multiplex PCR, and TCRdb holds only the in-frame ones, with some missing. This sample has about 230,000 clones, with 60% to 80% found just once. The sequencing input was memory CD4+ T cells sorted from blood. The origin of the receptors is a man aged 25-45 years in good health. Both conserved end residues are part of each CDR3. A D gene is named only where the DNA matches it firmly. Clone size, where shown, is once, few, many, or a class for clones that have expanded.

cdr3_length | d_call | j_call | v_call | clone_size | cdr3_nt | cdr3_aa
14 | NA | TRBJ1-1 | TRBV15 | NA | TGTGCCACCAGCCTCCGTGAGTTGAACACTGAAGCTTTCTTT | CATSLRELNTEAFF
13 | NA | TRBJ1-1 | TRBV7-2 | NA | TGTGCCAGCAGCTCCTACAGGGTTGAGGGAGCTTTCTTT | CASSSYRVEGAFF
17 | TRBD1 | TRBJ2-2 | TRBV5-5 | NA | TGTGCCAGCAGCTTAACAGGGAGGACAGGGATCACCGGGGAGCTGTTTTTT | CASSLTGRTGITGELFF
15 | TRBD2 | TRBJ2-7 | TRBV9 | few | TGTGCCAGCAGCTCCAAAGCGGGAGAGCTTTACGAGCAGTACTTC | CASSSKAGELYEQYF
13 | TRBD1 | TRBJ1-2 | TRBV29-1 | NA | TGCAGCGTTGCCGACAGGGCGAACTATGGCTACACCTTC | CSVADRANYGYTF
12 | TRBD1 | TRBJ2-7 | TRBV6-5 | NA | TGTGCCAGCAGGGGACAGTCCTACGAGCAGTACTTC | CASRGQSYEQYF
14 | TRBD2 | TRBJ2-3 | TRBV14 | NA | TGTGCCAGCAGCCAAGAGATAACTAGCGGGAGTTGGTATTTT | CASSQEITSGSWYF
15 | TRBD1 | TRBJ1-2 | TRBV5-5 | NA | TGTGCCAGCAGCCCCGCTGGACAGGTTGCTTATGGCTACACCTTC | CASSPAGQVAYGYTF
16 | NA | TRBJ2-3 | TRBV7-8 | NA | TGTGCCAGCAGCTTGGGGCGCGGTCGGCTCACAGATACGCAGTATTTT | CASSLGRGRLTDTQYF
13 | NA | TRBJ1-4 | TRBV10-3 | many | TGTGCCATCAGTGTTGTCCTGAACGTCGGACTGTTTTTT | CAISVVLNVGLFF
10 | NA | TRBJ2-7 | TRBV28 | few | TGTGCCAGCAGGGTCTACGAGCAGTACTTC | CASRVYEQYF
13 | NA | TRBJ2-2 | TRBV9 | once | TGTGCCAGCAGCGCCGGAGGAACCGGGGAGCTGTTTTTT | CASSAGGTGELFF
15 | NA | TRBJ1-5 | TRBV15 | once | TGTGCCACCAGAGAGGGCCCCTCTACCAATCAGCCCCAGCATTTT | CATREGPSTNQPQHF
13 | NA | TRBJ2-5 | TRBV7-6 | NA | TGTGCCAGCAGCGCCTCCCACTCGGAGACCCAGTACTTC | CASSASHSETQYF
14 | NA | TRBJ2-6 | TRBV6-5 | few | TGTGCCAGCAGTTACTCCAGTGGGGCCAACGTCCTGACTTTC | CASSYSSGANVLTF
15 | NA | TRBJ1-2 | TRBV7-9 | few | TGTGCCAGCAGCTTAGATCCCAGCGGGGGCGATGGCTACACCTTC | CASSLDPSGGDGYTF
17 | TRBD2 | TRBJ2-7 | TRBV2 | few | TGTGCCAGCAGTGAAAGACTAGCGGCTATCAGCTCCTACGAGCAGTACTTC | CASSERLAAISSYEQYF
12 | NA | TRBJ2-5 | TRBV2 | few | TGTGCCAGCAGCGACTTGGGGGAGACCCAGTACTTC | CASSDLGETQYF
15 | NA | TRBJ1-2 | TRBV6-1 | NA | TGTGCCAGCAACCAAGACCCTTCGCCTTACTATGGCTACACCTTC | CASNQDPSPYYGYTF
17 | TRBD1 | TRBJ2-5 | TRBV7-2 | NA | TGTGCCAGCAGCTTAGCGGCAATTGACAGGGGCAGGGAGACCCAGTACTTC | CASSLAAIDRGRETQYF
11 | NA | TRBJ2-7 | TRBV6-6 | NA | TGTGCCAGCAGTACCTCTTACGAGCAGTACTTC | CASSTSYEQYF
12 | NA | TRBJ2-3 | TRBV11-2 | NA | TGTGCCAGCAGCCGGACTACAGATACGCAGTATTTT | CASSRTTDTQYF
16 | NA | TRBJ1-1 | TRBV11-2 | many | TGTGCCAGCAGCTTTGGGCTCAGGAGGCCTGGGGCTGAAGCTTTCTTT | CASSFGLRRPGAEAFF
13 | TRBD2 | TRBJ2-7 | TRBV7-2 | NA | TGTGCCAGCAGCGCCCCGGGGGGGATCGAGCAGTACTTC | CASSAPGGIEQYF
13 | NA | TRBJ2-1 | TRBV27 | NA | TGTGCCAGCAGTTTTTATCCCCCCAATGAGCAGTTCTTC | CASSFYPPNEQFF